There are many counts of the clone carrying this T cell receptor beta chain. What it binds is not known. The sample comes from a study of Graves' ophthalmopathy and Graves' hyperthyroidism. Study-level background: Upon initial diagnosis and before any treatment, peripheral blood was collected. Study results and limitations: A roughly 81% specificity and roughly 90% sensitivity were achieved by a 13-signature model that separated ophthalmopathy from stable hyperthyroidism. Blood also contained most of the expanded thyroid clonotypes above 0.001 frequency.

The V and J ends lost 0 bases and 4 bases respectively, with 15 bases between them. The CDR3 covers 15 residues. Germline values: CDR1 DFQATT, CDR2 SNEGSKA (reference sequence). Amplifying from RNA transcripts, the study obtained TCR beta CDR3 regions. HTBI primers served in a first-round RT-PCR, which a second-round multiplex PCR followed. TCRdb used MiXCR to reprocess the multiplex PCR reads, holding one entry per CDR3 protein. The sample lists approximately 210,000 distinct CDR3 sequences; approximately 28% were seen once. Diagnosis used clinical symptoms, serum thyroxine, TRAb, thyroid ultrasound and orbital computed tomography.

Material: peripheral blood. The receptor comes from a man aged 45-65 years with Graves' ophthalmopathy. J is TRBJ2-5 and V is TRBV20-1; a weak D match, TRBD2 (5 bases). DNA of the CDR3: TGCAGTGCTAGAGATCCCCTGGGCCGGGGAGAGACCCAGTACTTC. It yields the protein CSARDPLGRGETQYF.